The source of this T cell receptor (beta chain) is a study of control samples from healthy donors and cancer patients. Profiling relied on immunoSEQ multiplex PCR, and the TCRdb table lists in-frame clones only, not all of them. This table has 100,000 to 150,000 clones, 80% to 95% appearing once. Looked up from germline, CDR1 is SGHRS and CDR2 is YFSETQ. The CDR3 consists of 14 residues. With 0 bases removed from V and 7 bases from J, the gap between germline ends came to 11 bases. This clonotype was obtained from a man older than 75 with head and neck cancer. The specimen sequenced was PBMCs. V is TRBV5-1 and J is TRBJ1-5; D unclear. As DNA, the CDR3 is TGCGCCAGCAGCTTGGGGCCCCTGGGGCAGCCCCAGCATTTT. It encodes CASSLGPLGQPQHF.